The 23 T cell receptor beta chains in this list originate from one sample, sequenced in a study of T cell changes during pregnancy in multiple sclerosis. Using immunoSEQ multiplex PCR, the repertoire was profiled, and TCRdb retains in-frame clones only, with some absent. Of tens of thousands of clones in the sample, approximately 92% were seen once. The sequencing used CD4+ T cells from peripheral blood mononuclear cells, collected before pregnancy. The receptor source for this set is a female donor with multiple sclerosis, enrolled in a pregnancy study.

The CDR3, as DNA: TGTGCCAGCAGTGAGGGTCAGGGAGGGCAGTACTTC. It codes for CASSEGQGGQYF. The chain uses TRBV6-1 and TRBJ2-7; D may be TRBD2 (6 bases). The length of the CDR3 is 12 residues. Germline V gene sequence: CDR1 MNHNS, CDR2 SASEGT. V was trimmed by 3 bases and J by 9 bases, leaving 12 bases between them.

The count of this clone is one. The V call is TRBV27, the J call TRBJ1-5; TRBD1 matches 7 bases. Unmatched junction bases numbered 4, after V lost 2 bases and J lost 0 bases. The V gene's germline CDR1 is MNHEY and CDR2 SMNVEV (reference sequence). CDR3 length equals 16 residues. The CDR3 loop is CASSLKGQYSNQPQHF. The CDR3 nucleotides read TGTGCCAGCAGTTTAAAGGGACAGTATAGCAATCAGCCCCAGCATTTT.

The chain carries TRBV9 and TRBJ1-3; TRBD1 matches at 9 bases. Per germline, CDR1 SGDLS and CDR2 YYNGEE. Unmatched junction bases numbered 1, after V lost 0 bases and J lost 3 bases. The CDR3 length is 15 residues. CDR3 DNA: TGTGCCAGCAGCGTAGGGACAGGGGTTGGAAACACCATATATTTT. Translated: CASSVGTGVGNTIYF.

CDR3 amino acids: CASSGQGHYTDTQYF. In DNA form, the CDR3 reads TGTGCCAGCAGTGGACAGGGGCATTACACAGATACGCAGTATTTT. The genes are TRBV7-9 and TRBJ2-3, with TRBD1 matching 9 bases. Germline V gene data show CDR1 as SEHNR and CDR2 as FQNEAQ (reference sequence). The CDR3 extends over 15 amino acids. Trimming cost V 6 bases and J 2 bases; bases outside gene matches: 6. Full variable domain (outside the CDR3, taken from reference TRBV7-9 and TRBJ2-3): DTGVSQNPRHKITKRGQNVTFRCDPISEHNRLYWYRQTLGQGPEFLTYFQNEAQLEKSRLLSDRFSAERPKGSFSTLEIQRTEQGDSAMYLCASSGQGHYTDTQYFGPGTRLTVL.

As DNA, the CDR3 is TGTGCCAGCAGCTTTTCTAGCACCGGGGAGCTGTTTTTT. Encoded protein: CASSFSSTGELFF. The chain links TRBV11-3 to TRBJ2-2; D remains ambiguous. The CDR3 loop spans 13 amino acids. Per germline, CDR1 SGHNT and CDR2 YENEEA. V was cut by 3 bases and J by 4 bases, with 6 bases left in between.

This clone was picked up one time. This chain connects TRBV27 to TRBJ2-1; D is perhaps TRBD1 (5 bases). The CDR3 covers 14 residues. The germline V gene encodes CDR1 MNHEY and CDR2 SMNVEV (reference sequence). Trimming took 3 bases from V and 0 from J, leaving 6 bases between them. The DNA of the CDR3 is TGTGCCAGCAGTTTCAGGGCCTCCTACAATGAGCAGTTCTTC. Translating gives CASSFRASYNEQFF.

In regard to this clone: Because it lacks the conserved phenylalanine or tryptophan at the end, this CDR3 is likely a read error. Here the CDR3 DNA reads TGTGCCAGCAGGTTGACAGGGCCCTATGGCTACACCCTC. It specifies CASRLTGPYGYTL. The chain combines TRBV6-1 with TRBJ1-2; TRBD1 aligns across 7 bases. The CDR3 is 13 residues long. Germline V lookup: CDR1 MNHNS, CDR2 SASEGT. V lost 6 bases to trimming and J lost 4 bases; unmatched junction nucleotides: 5.

The count of this clone is one. The rearrangement links TRBV5-4 to TRBJ1-2; D might be TRBD1 (6 bases). This CDR3 region has 14 residues. Trimming pared 4 bases from V and 4 bases from J, leaving 14 bases between. The germline CDR1 and CDR2 sequences are SGHNT and YYREEE (reference sequence). The CDR3 loop reads CASSLVGQSYGYTF. The DNA of the CDR3 is TGTGCCAGCAGCCTCGTAGGACAGTCCTATGGCTACACCTTC.

The gene calls are TRBV6-1 and TRBJ2-5, with TRBD1 matching 10 bases. The CDR3 extends over 15 amino acids. J lost 4 bases, V lost 5 bases, and 7 bases had no gene match. The V gene's germline CDR1 is MNHNS and CDR2 SASEGT. The CDR3 loop reads CASSTGTGASETQYF. CDR3 sequence (DNA): TGTGCCAGCAGTACCGGGACAGGGGCCTCAGAGACCCAGTACTTC.

This chain links TRBV7-6 with TRBJ2-5; 7 nucleotides match TRBD1. This CDR3 has 14 amino acids. Per the germline V gene, CDR1 is SGHVS and CDR2 is FNYEAQ. V was clipped by 5 bases and J by 3 bases; unmatched bases: 6. The chain's CDR3 is CASSPGTVKETQYF. The CDR3 nucleotides read TGTGCCAGCAGCCCCGGGACAGTAAAAGAGACCCAGTACTTC.

This chain joins TRBV5-6 and TRBJ1-2; TRBD1 aligns across 7 bases. The ends lost 9 bases at V and 6 bases at J; junction bases unmatched: 11. The CDR3 spans 13 residues. From germline, CDR1 is SGHDT and CDR2 YYEEEE. CDR3 coding DNA: TGTGCCACCAAGGGGGCAGGGATACATGGCTACACCTTC. This sequence encodes CATKGAGIHGYTF.

V usage is TRBV7-2 and J usage is TRBJ2-2, with TRBD1 as a possible D gene (7 bases). The CDR3 sequence is 15 residues long. V lost 5 bases and J 4 bases, leaving 14 bases between the germline ends. Germline assignment: CDR1 SGHTA and CDR2 FQGNSA. CDR3 region: CASSQEGARTGELFF. In DNA, the CDR3 is TGTGCCAGCAGCCAGGAGGGGGCGCGCACCGGGGAGCTGTTTTTT.

The chain employs TRBV7-3 and TRBJ2-1; possibly TRBD2 for D (5 bases). The CDR3 totals 15 residues. CDR1 is SGHTA and CDR2 is FQGTGA in the germline V gene. Trimming cost V 2 bases and J 4 bases, with 12 bases left between them. The CDR3 DNA is TGTGCCAGCAGCTTAGAACTAGTCTCTTACAATGAGCAGTTCTTC. It codes for CASSLELVSYNEQFF.

This chain uses TRBV5-8 with TRBJ1-1; TRBD1 aligns across 7 bases. After removal of 3 bases from V and 1 base from J, the junction contained 9 bases not matched to a gene. Germline lookup yields CDR1 SGHTS and CDR2 YDEGEE. The CDR3 totals 16 residues. In nucleotides, the CDR3 is TGTGCCAGCAGCTGGACTCCGGGACAGCGGAACACTGAAGCTTTCTTT. This gives the protein CASSWTPGQRNTEAFF.

The rearrangement joins TRBV18 to TRBJ1-1; D unclear. V lost 2 bases to trimming and J lost 1 base, with 20 bases between them. The CDR3 is made up of 18 amino acids. The V gene's germline CDR1 is KGHSH and CDR2 LQKENI. The CDR3 region has the DNA TGTGCCAGCTCACCAACACGGTTGAGCGGGTCTACGAACACTGAAGCTTTCTTT. Its protein product is CASSPTRLSGSTNTEAFF.

This clone was counted a single time. V and J are TRBV12-1 and TRBJ2-1; the table names TRBD2, a call not compared with the DNA. TRBV12-1 is classified as a pseudogene. The CDR3 is made up of 18 amino acids. The CDR3 DNA follows: TGTGCCAGCAGCTCCGCACTAGCGGGAGCCCCACCTCATCATGAGCAGTTCTTC. Residues: CASSSALAGAPPHHEQFF.

The gene calls are TRBV5-4 and TRBJ2-5, with D maybe TRBD2 (6 bases). CDR3 length: 13 amino acids. Trimming left V 3 bases short and J 4 bases short, with 10 bases between. The germline gives CDR1 SGHNT, CDR2 YYREEE (reference sequence). The CDR3 is CASSYPGGETQYF. The CDR3 DNA is TGTGCCAGCAGCTACCCCGGGGGAGAGACCCAGTACTTC. Based on the CDR3 plus reference TRBV5-4 and TRBJ2-5, the full variable domain is ETGVTQSPTHLIKTRGQQVTLRCSSQSGHNTVSWYQQALGQGPQFIFQYYREEENGRGNFPPRFSGLQFPNYSSELNVNALELDDSALYLCASSYPGGETQYFGPGTRLLVL.

The chain is built from TRBV19 and TRBJ1-5; 7 bases fit TRBD1. The CDR3 spans 17 residues. V shed 6 bases, J shed 0 bases, and the junction held 11 bases outside the gene matches. CDR1 and CDR2 (germline): LNHDA, SQIVND (reference sequence). CDR3 bases: TGTGCCAGTAGGGAGGGGGCTTTGGGGATTAGCAATCAGCCCCAGCATTTT. Residues: CASREGALGISNQPQHF. The variable domain in full, with the rest retrieved from reference TRBV19 and TRBJ1-5, is DGGITQSPKYLFRKEGQNVTLSCEQNLNHDAMYWYRQDPGQGLRLIYYSQIVNDFQKGDIAEGYSVSREKKESFPLTVTSAQKNPTAFYLCASREGALGISNQPQHFGDGTRLSIL.

This chain uses TRBV29-1 with TRBJ2-1; D perhaps matches TRBD1 (6 bases). This CDR3 is 15 amino acids long. Trimming took off 6 bases at V and 6 bases at J, with 21 bases between the two ends. Germline V gene data show CDR1 as SQVTM and CDR2 as ANQGSEA. The CDR3 loop is CSVLPDRINSNEQFF. CDR3 in DNA: TGCAGCGTACTACCCGACAGGATCAACAGCAATGAGCAGTTCTTC.

The gene calls are TRBV5-8 and TRBJ1-3; 9 nucleotides line up with TRBD1. The CDR3 runs to 15 residues. CDR1 is SGHTS, CDR2 YDEGEE, per germline. The V segment lost 0 bases and the J segment 8 bases; nucleotides outside the gene matches: 6. The CDR3 DNA is TGTGCCAGCAGCTTGGCCGAGCGGACAGGGGACACCATATATTTT. It yields the protein CASSLAERTGDTIYF.

The rearrangement links TRBV27 to TRBJ2-7; the match to TRBD2 covers 9 bases. The CDR3 contains 14 residues. Per the germline V gene, CDR1 is MNHEY and CDR2 is SMNVEV (reference sequence). The ends lost 6 bases at V and 3 bases at J; junction bases unmatched: 6. The CDR3 reads CASSPILAGYEQYF. CDR3 coding DNA: TGTGCCAGCAGCCCGATACTAGCGGGCTACGAGCAGTACTTC.

The chain has TRBV2 and TRBJ2-1, with 14 bases aligning to TRBD2. Germline CDR1 and CDR2: SNHLY and FYNNEI. The CDR3 is 15 residues long. The J segment lost 6 bases and the V segment lost 6 bases, leaving 4 bases of the junction unmatched. CDR3 bases: TGTGCCAGCAGGTCCGGGACTAGCGGGAGCAATGAGCAGTTCTTC. This gives the protein CASRSGTSGSNEQFF.

The chain has TRBV7-2 and TRBJ1-5, with a weak D call TRBD1 (5 bases). V gave up 6 bases and J gave up 0 bases, with 12 bases separating them. Germline lookup yields CDR1 SGHTA and CDR2 FQGNSA. The CDR3 length is 15 residues. CDR3 residues: CASRSDSYSNQPQHF. The CDR3 coding sequence is TGTGCCAGCAGATCCGACAGCTATAGCAATCAGCCCCAGCATTTT.